The 11 T cell receptor beta chains given below trace back to one sample, sequenced in a study of monozygotic twins with inflammatory bowel disease. TCRdb reanalyzed the 5' RACE reads, giving one entry per CDR3 protein sequence and no DNA. The sample spans about 450,000 distinct CDR3 sequences; the ten largest clones claim around 2.4%. Sequencing was performed on blood. The receptors originated from a human donor with ulcerative colitis or Crohn's disease, or a healthy co-twin of an affected twin (not recorded which).

The rearrangement uses TRBV19 and TRBJ1-2. CDR1 is LNHDA, CDR2 SQIVND, per germline (reference sequence). The CDR3 covers 13 residues. The CDR3 loop is CASSMASNYGYTF. Combining the CDR3 with reference TRBV19 and TRBJ1-2 gives the whole variable domain DGGITQSPKYLFRKEGQNVTLSCEQNLNHDAMYWYRQDPGQGLRLIYYSQIVNDFQKGDIAEGYSVSREKKESFPLTVTSAQKNPTAFYLCASSMASNYGYTFGSGTRLTVV.

The J gene is TRBJ1-5, the V gene TRBV5-5. The CDR3 has 14 residues. Germline CDR1 is SGHKS and CDR2 is YYEKEE (reference sequence). The CDR3 spells CASSYDGVGQPQHF.

This chain links TRBV5-1 with TRBJ2-7. The CDR3 runs to 14 residues. Germline values: CDR1 SGHRS, CDR2 YFSETQ. CDR3 amino acids: CASSPLRPGYEQYF.

The chain uses TRBV11-2 and TRBJ2-3; TCRdb's D gene call, TRBD1, goes unchecked for lack of DNA. There are 15 residues in the CDR3. The V gene's germline CDR1 is SGHAT and CDR2 FQNNGV. This chain's CDR3 is CASSLGDRGPDTQYF.

The chain recombines TRBV7-9 with TRBJ2-1; TCRdb selects TRBD2, and the lack of DNA leaves this call unchecked. The CDR3 contains 14 residues. Germline loops: CDR1 SEHNR, CDR2 FQNEAQ (reference sequence). CDR3 protein: CASSLGGSIDEQFF.

The chain is built from TRBV5-1 and TRBJ2-7; TCRdb calls TRBD1, which cannot be checked without DNA. Germline V gene data show CDR1 as SGHRS and CDR2 as YFSETQ. CDR3 length: 13 amino acids. Here the CDR3 reads CASSSRRQEEQYF.

V is TRBV29-1 and J is TRBJ2-7; there is no DNA to check the TCRdb D call of TRBD1. CDR3 length equals 13 residues. CDR1 is SQVTM and CDR2 is ANQGSEA in the germline V gene. Here the CDR3 reads CSVGTGGTYEQYF.

The V and J genes are TRBV15 and TRBJ1-1; TCRdb's assignment of TRBD1 cannot be checked, as there is no DNA. Germline loops: CDR1 LNHNV, CDR2 YYDKDF (reference sequence). The CDR3 extends over 14 amino acids. The CDR3 sequence: CATRGGAMNTEAFF.

Here the CDR3 reads CASSQDAPLGNEQFF. J is TRBJ2-1 and V is TRBV4-2; no DNA is available, so the TRBD1 call from TCRdb remains unchecked. Germline V gene lookup returns CDR1 LGHNA and CDR2 YNFKEQ. This CDR3 spans 15 amino acids.

The gene calls are TRBV19 and TRBJ2-6; TCRdb calls TRBD1, which cannot be checked without DNA. This CDR3 contains 12 residues. CDR1 and CDR2 from the germline V gene are LNHDA and SQIVND (reference sequence). The chain's CDR3 is CASGTGANVLTF.

The rearrangement joins TRBV6-2 or TRBV6-3 to TRBJ1-5. The CDR3 covers 13 residues. Germline-derived CDR1 and CDR2 are MNHEY and SVGEGT. CDR3 amino acids: CASSYSKITPQHF.